The rows below give T cell receptor beta chains drawn from one sample of a study of T cells after posttransplantation cyclophosphamide. TCRdb's table, derived via immunoSEQ multiplex PCR, lists solely in-frame clones and lacks some. The data hold under 20,000 clones, with roughly 80% observed a single time. Sequencing input: memory CD4+ T cells sorted from blood. These receptors all come from a man aged 25-45 years in good health and a related stem cell transplant donor. Both conserved end residues are part of each CDR3. The order of the fields is D gene, clone size, V gene, J gene, CDR3 protein, CDR3 DNA. The D gene is left open where the match is weak. Only some rows state a clone size, as once, few, many or a class for expanded clones.

D gene: TRBD1
clone size: .
V gene: TRBV19
J gene: TRBJ2-4
CDR3 protein: CASSMRQGAERAKNIQYF
CDR3 DNA: TGTGCCAGTAGTATGAGACAGGGGGCCGAGAGGGCCAAAAACATTCAGTACTTC

D gene: TRBD2
clone size: .
V gene: TRBV2
J gene: TRBJ2-2
CDR3 protein: CASPPTPRRGMDTGELFF
CDR3 DNA: TGTGCCAGTCCACCCACTCCCCGGCGGGGGATGGACACCGGGGAGCTGTTTTTT

D gene: TRBD2
clone size: once
V gene: TRBV5-4
J gene: TRBJ2-7
CDR3 protein: CASSLVGGGAHEQYF
CDR3 DNA: TGTGCCAGCAGCTTGGTTGGCGGGGGGGCCCACGAGCAGTACTTC

D gene: .
clone size: once
V gene: TRBV9
J gene: TRBJ1-6
CDR3 protein: CASSVGGGWESPLHF
CDR3 DNA: TGTGCCAGCAGCGTAGGCGGGGGCTGGGAGTCACCCCTCCACTTT

D gene: TRBD1
clone size: .
V gene: TRBV6-1
J gene: TRBJ1-5
CDR3 protein: CASSESVVQGYQPQHF
CDR3 DNA: TGTGCCAGCAGTGAATCTGTAGTACAGGGGTATCAGCCCCAGCATTTT

D gene: TRBD1
clone size: .
V gene: TRBV6-5
J gene: TRBJ2-2
CDR3 protein: CASSYSMTGDTGELFF
CDR3 DNA: TGTGCCAGCAGTTACTCGATGACAGGGGACACCGGGGAGCTGTTTTTT

D gene: .
clone size: .
V gene: TRBV7-2
J gene: TRBJ2-1
CDR3 protein: CASSLSSRNVWQFF
CDR3 DNA: TGTGCCAGCAGCTTGAGTAGCCGGAATGTTTGGCAGTTCTTC

D gene: .
clone size: .
V gene: TRBV9
J gene: TRBJ1-1
CDR3 protein: CASSARQYTEAFF
CDR3 DNA: TGTGCCAGCAGCGCAAGACAGTACACTGAAGCTTTCTTT

D gene: .
clone size: few
V gene: TRBV2
J gene: TRBJ1-2
CDR3 protein: CASQRIAGYGYTF
CDR3 DNA: TGTGCCAGCCAGAGGATTGCAGGGTATGGCTACACCTTC

D gene: .
clone size: .
V gene: TRBV11-2
J gene: TRBJ1-3
CDR3 protein: CASSSVRQGGNTIYF
CDR3 DNA: TGTGCCAGCAGCTCTGTCCGGCAGGGTGGAAACACCATATATTTT

D gene: .
clone size: .
V gene: TRBV15
J gene: TRBJ2-7
CDR3 protein: CATSSRGLRNYEQYF
CDR3 DNA: TGTGCCACCAGCAGTCGCGGACTGAGGAACTACGAGCAGTACTTC

D gene: .
clone size: few
V gene: TRBV6-6
J gene: TRBJ2-3
CDR3 protein: CASSGSGLDTQYF
CDR3 DNA: TGTGCCAGCAGTGGGAGCGGTTTGGATACGCAGTATTTT

D gene: .
clone size: few
V gene: TRBV9
J gene: TRBJ2-4
CDR3 protein: CASSVAPRGNIQYF
CDR3 DNA: TGTGCCAGCAGCGTAGCCCCTAGGGGAAACATTCAGTACTTC

D gene: TRBD1
clone size: .
V gene: TRBV27
J gene: TRBJ2-1
CDR3 protein: CASSQLPTGGNEQFF
CDR3 DNA: TGTGCCAGCAGCCAACTTCCGACAGGGGGCAATGAGCAGTTCTTC

D gene: .
clone size: .
V gene: TRBV6-6
J gene: TRBJ2-3
CDR3 protein: CASSYASDGTDTQYF
CDR3 DNA: TGTGCCAGCAGTTACGCAAGCGACGGCACAGATACGCAGTATTTT

D gene: TRBD1
clone size: .
V gene: TRBV12-5
J gene: TRBJ2-3
CDR3 protein: CASGRTGRYTDTQYF
CDR3 DNA: TGTGCTAGTGGTCGGACAGGGCGGTACACAGATACGCAGTATTTT

D gene: .
clone size: .
V gene: TRBV7-2
J gene: TRBJ2-7
CDR3 protein: CASSQDWTREQYF
CDR3 DNA: TGTGCCAGCAGCCAGGACTGGACGCGCGAGCAGTACTTC

D gene: TRBD1
clone size: .
V gene: TRBV5-4
J gene: TRBJ1-6
CDR3 protein: CASGLGTGNSPLHF
CDR3 DNA: TGTGCCAGCGGCCTAGGGACAGGGAATTCACCCCTCCACTTT

D gene: .
clone size: .
V gene: TRBV14
J gene: TRBJ1-2
CDR3 protein: CASSQDPTGYGYTF
CDR3 DNA: TGTGCCAGCAGCCAAGATCCGACAGGCTATGGCTACACCTTC

D gene: .
clone size: .
V gene: TRBV6-1
J gene: TRBJ1-6
CDR3 protein: CASSAVGDGSPLHF
CDR3 DNA: TGTGCCAGCAGTGCGGTAGGGGATGGTTCACCCCTCCACTTT

D gene: TRBD1
clone size: .
V gene: TRBV10-1
J gene: TRBJ2-3
CDR3 protein: CASSESRPGQGKLGDTQYF
CDR3 DNA: TGCGCCAGCAGTGAGTCCCGACCGGGACAGGGTAAGTTAGGAGATACGCAGTATTTT

D gene: TRBD1
clone size: once
V gene: TRBV5-1
J gene: TRBJ1-1
CDR3 protein: CASSLAPTGSSEAFF
CDR3 DNA: TGCGCCAGCAGCTTGGCCCCGACAGGGTCTAGTGAAGCTTTCTTT

D gene: TRBD1
clone size: .
V gene: TRBV5-1
J gene: TRBJ1-4
CDR3 protein: CASSLDGQGGLKLFF
CDR3 DNA: TGCGCCAGCAGCTTGGACGGACAGGGGGGGTTGAAACTGTTTTTT

D gene: .
clone size: .
V gene: TRBV5-1
J gene: TRBJ2-2
CDR3 protein: CASSPVESAGELFF
CDR3 DNA: TGCGCCAGCAGCCCCGTGGAGTCAGCCGGGGAGCTGTTTTTT

D gene: TRBD2
clone size: few
V gene: TRBV7-9
J gene: TRBJ2-1
CDR3 protein: CASSLLLSGGKNEQFF
CDR3 DNA: TGTGCCAGCTCCCTCTTGCTCAGCGGGGGTAAAAATGAGCAGTTCTTC

D gene: .
clone size: .
V gene: TRBV2
J gene: TRBJ1-1
CDR3 protein: CASSPHALNTEAFF
CDR3 DNA: TGTGCCAGCAGCCCACATGCTTTGAACACTGAAGCTTTCTTT

D gene: TRBD1
clone size: .
V gene: TRBV7-2
J gene: TRBJ1-1
CDR3 protein: CASSSRGLYTEAFF
CDR3 DNA: TGTGCCAGCAGCTCCAGGGGGTTATACACTGAAGCTTTCTTT

D gene: TRBD1
clone size: medium-sized
V gene: TRBV10-3
J gene: TRBJ1-1
CDR3 protein: CAISEGQGAGTEAFF
CDR3 DNA: TGTGCCATCAGTGAGGGGCAGGGGGCGGGGACTGAAGCTTTCTTT

D gene: TRBD1
clone size: .
V gene: TRBV5-4
J gene: TRBJ1-6
CDR3 protein: CASSLPGGGNSPLHF
CDR3 DNA: TGTGCCAGCAGCCTCCCAGGGGGCGGAAATTCACCCCTCCACTTT

D gene: TRBD1
clone size: .
V gene: TRBV6-1
J gene: TRBJ1-2
CDR3 protein: CASSWGTGGIYGYTF
CDR3 DNA: TGTGCCAGCAGTTGGGGGACAGGGGGTATCTATGGCTACACCTTC

D gene: .
clone size: .
V gene: TRBV5-1
J gene: TRBJ1-2
CDR3 protein: CASSLAGEELYGYTF
CDR3 DNA: TGCGCCAGCAGCTTGGCGGGAGAAGAATTATATGGCTACACCTTC

D gene: .
clone size: once
V gene: TRBV5-5
J gene: TRBJ1-3
CDR3 protein: CASSLASHSGNTIYF
CDR3 DNA: TGTGCCAGCAGCTTGGCTTCACACTCTGGAAACACCATATATTTT

D gene: TRBD1
clone size: once
V gene: TRBV9
J gene: TRBJ1-1
CDR3 protein: CASSAGYRDRALSEAFF
CDR3 DNA: TGTGCCAGCAGCGCTGGGTACCGGGACAGGGCTCTCTCTGAAGCTTTCTTT

D gene: .
clone size: .
V gene: TRBV19
J gene: TRBJ1-2
CDR3 protein: CASSSRGGTGYTF
CDR3 DNA: TGTGCCAGTAGCTCTCGCGGGGGCACTGGCTACACCTTC

D gene: .
clone size: .
V gene: TRBV25-1
J gene: TRBJ2-2
CDR3 protein: CASGRGGSNTGELFF
CDR3 DNA: TGTGCCAGCGGTAGAGGCGGGTCGAACACCGGGGAGCTGTTTTTT

D gene: .
clone size: .
V gene: TRBV6-8
J gene: TRBJ1-2
CDR3 protein: CASIWGRGRTWGYTF
CDR3 DNA: TGTGCCAGCATATGGGGGAGGGGCCGTACCTGGGGCTACACCTTC

D gene: TRBD1
clone size: .
V gene: TRBV27
J gene: TRBJ1-2
CDR3 protein: CASSSRQGWYGYTF
CDR3 DNA: TGTGCCAGCAGTTCGAGACAGGGGTGGTATGGCTACACCTTC

D gene: .
clone size: .
V gene: TRBV7-2
J gene: TRBJ1-2
CDR3 protein: CASSLQAGYLYGYTF
CDR3 DNA: TGTGCCAGCAGCTTACAGGCAGGGTACCTCTATGGCTACACCTTC

D gene: .
clone size: .
V gene: TRBV18
J gene: TRBJ2-3
CDR3 protein: CASSPRVGGVTDTQYF
CDR3 DNA: TGTGCCAGCTCACCACGGGTGGGCGGGGTAACAGATACGCAGTATTTT

D gene: .
clone size: .
V gene: TRBV5-5
J gene: TRBJ1-4
CDR3 protein: CASSFRWATSTNEKLFF
CDR3 DNA: TGTGCCAGCAGCTTTAGGTGGGCGACCTCAACTAATGAAAAACTGTTTTTT

D gene: TRBD1
clone size: .
V gene: TRBV29-1
J gene: TRBJ1-1
CDR3 protein: CSGGQVNTEAFF
CDR3 DNA: TGCAGCGGGGGACAGGTGAACACTGAAGCTTTCTTT

D gene: .
clone size: .
V gene: TRBV2
J gene: TRBJ2-7
CDR3 protein: CASRMTGAITYEQYF
CDR3 DNA: TGTGCCAGCAGGATGACTGGGGCGATTACCTACGAGCAGTACTTC

D gene: TRBD1
clone size: .
V gene: TRBV5-1
J gene: TRBJ2-7
CDR3 protein: CASSLAQLGTGEWNEQYF
CDR3 DNA: TGCGCCAGCAGCTTGGCTCAATTGGGGACAGGGGAGTGGAACGAGCAGTACTTC

D gene: TRBD1
clone size: few
V gene: TRBV19
J gene: TRBJ1-6
CDR3 protein: CASSIGQGALNSPLHF
CDR3 DNA: TGTGCCAGTAGTATCGGACAGGGGGCGTTAAATTCACCCCTCCACTTT

D gene: .
clone size: .
V gene: TRBV6-5
J gene: TRBJ2-3
CDR3 protein: CASSPRGGTDTQYF
CDR3 DNA: TGTGCCAGCAGCCCCCGAGGAGGCACAGATACGCAGTATTTT

D gene: TRBD1
clone size: .
V gene: TRBV5-6
J gene: TRBJ1-1
CDR3 protein: CASSLTGARNTEAFF
CDR3 DNA: TGTGCCAGCAGCTTGACAGGGGCCAGGAACACTGAAGCTTTCTTT

D gene: TRBD1
clone size: medium-sized
V gene: TRBV6-4
J gene: TRBJ1-2
CDR3 protein: CASRLRDRGSYGYTF
CDR3 DNA: TGTGCCAGCAGGTTGAGGGACAGGGGGTCCTATGGCTACACCTTC

D gene: .
clone size: .
V gene: TRBV5-1
J gene: TRBJ2-7
CDR3 protein: CASSDATGFGEQYF
CDR3 DNA: TGCGCCAGCAGCGACGCTACAGGGTTTGGTGAGCAGTACTTC

D gene: .
clone size: .
V gene: TRBV10-3
J gene: TRBJ2-5
CDR3 protein: CAISPGGAGETQYF
CDR3 DNA: TGTGCCATCAGCCCCGGGGGAGCAGGAGAGACCCAGTACTTC

D gene: .
clone size: .
V gene: TRBV7-8
J gene: TRBJ2-5
CDR3 protein: CASSFGGEETQYF
CDR3 DNA: TGTGCCAGCAGCTTCGGAGGGGAAGAGACCCAGTACTTC

D gene: .
clone size: .
V gene: TRBV11-2
J gene: TRBJ1-2
CDR3 protein: CASSSYQRSNYGYTF
CDR3 DNA: TGTGCCAGCAGCTCTTATCAGAGGTCCAACTATGGCTACACCTTC

D gene: .
clone size: .
V gene: TRBV6-1
J gene: TRBJ1-5
CDR3 protein: CASQGWSNQPQHF
CDR3 DNA: TGTGCCAGCCAGGGTTGGAGCAATCAGCCCCAGCATTTT

D gene: TRBD1
clone size: .
V gene: TRBV15
J gene: TRBJ1-4
CDR3 protein: CATSRGPPGQGIVNEKLFF
CDR3 DNA: TGTGCCACCAGCAGAGGGCCGCCGGGACAGGGAATCGTTAATGAAAAACTGTTTTTT

D gene: .
clone size: .
V gene: TRBV5-1
J gene: TRBJ1-5
CDR3 protein: CASSLGTGILQPQHF
CDR3 DNA: TGCGCCAGCAGCTTGGGCACAGGGATTCTCCAGCCCCAGCATTTT

D gene: TRBD1
clone size: .
V gene: TRBV18
J gene: TRBJ1-5
CDR3 protein: CASSPGQHSNQPQHF
CDR3 DNA: TGTGCCAGCTCACCGGGACAGCATAGCAATCAGCCCCAGCATTTT

D gene: .
clone size: .
V gene: TRBV9
J gene: TRBJ2-7
CDR3 protein: CASSALQGREQYF
CDR3 DNA: TGTGCCAGCAGCGCCCTACAGGGGAGGGAGCAGTACTTC

D gene: TRBD1
clone size: .
V gene: TRBV10-1
J gene: TRBJ1-6
CDR3 protein: CASSQGGANSPLHF
CDR3 DNA: TGCGCCAGCAGCCAAGGGGGCGCGAATTCCCCCCTCCACTTT

D gene: TRBD1
clone size: once
V gene: TRBV6-5
J gene: TRBJ1-6
CDR3 protein: CASSYGDRVTRSPLHF
CDR3 DNA: TGTGCCAGCAGTTACGGGGACAGGGTGACTCGATCACCCCTCCACTTT